The present entry profiles one TCR beta chain with its context. Germline and junction disagree at one end, which may indicate a read error. Using its own MiXCR run on the PCR reads, TCRdb lists one record per CDR3 protein. Of a few hundred thousand distinct CDR3 sequences in the sample, roughly a quarter were seen once. This entry comes from a study of molecular identifiers for immune sequencing clone quantification. Germline lookup yields CDR1 SGDLS and CDR2 YYNGEE. The CDR3 consists of 14 residues. This receptor was taken from a human donor in good health. Some libraries in this study had Jurkat cell RNA spiked in. The V gene is TRBV9, the J gene TRBJ2-1, with TRBD1 matching over 9 bases. The source material was naive CD8+ T cells from blood, with Jurkat cell RNA spiked in. The subset denotes: FACS-sorted CD8+CD4-CCR7+CD45RA+ naive T cells. CDR3 region: CASRVGTGYNEQFF. CDR3 in DNA: TGTGCCAGCCGCGTTGGGACAGGGTACAATGAGCAGTTCTTC.